This T cell receptor (beta chain) came from a study of blood T cell repertoires in COVID-19. Study-level background: The samples span acute and convalescent COVID-19 from the United States, Italy and Spain. PBMCs, B-cell-depleted T cells, or T cells were the source of the cDNA or gDNA that made up the material.

Original analysis: From reference gene primer amplification, estimates of nucleated cell counts were derived. Profiled with immunoSEQ multiplex PCR; TCRdb holds only in-frame clones, not every one. D and trimming were read from the DNA, whereas the V and J calls and clone size are those reported in that table. The sample yields about 37,000 clones, approximately 88% seen once. CDR3 size: 13 residues. Germline V gives CDR1 SGHDT, CDR2 YYEEEE. J gave up 6 bases and V 4 bases, and 0 bases lay outside the gene matches. The TCR was taken from a human donor in a cohort sampled during active COVID-19. This rearrangement joins TRBV5-6 to TRBJ2-1, with 11 bases that match TRBD2. The sample was peripheral blood. The CDR3 reads CASSLAGGNEQFF. CDR3 coding DNA: TGTGCCAGCAGCCTAGCGGGGGGCAATGAGCAGTTCTTC.